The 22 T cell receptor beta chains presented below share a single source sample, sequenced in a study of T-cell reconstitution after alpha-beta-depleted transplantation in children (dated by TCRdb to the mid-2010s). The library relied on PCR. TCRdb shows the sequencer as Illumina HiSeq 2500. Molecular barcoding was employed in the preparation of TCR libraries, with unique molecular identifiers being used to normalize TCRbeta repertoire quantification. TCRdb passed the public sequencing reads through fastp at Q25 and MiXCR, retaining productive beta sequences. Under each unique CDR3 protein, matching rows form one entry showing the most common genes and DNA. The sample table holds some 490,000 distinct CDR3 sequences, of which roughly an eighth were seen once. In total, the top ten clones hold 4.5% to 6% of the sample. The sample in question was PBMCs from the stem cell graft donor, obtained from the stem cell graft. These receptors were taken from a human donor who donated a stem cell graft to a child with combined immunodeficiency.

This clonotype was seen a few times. The CDR3 DNA reads TGTGCCAGCAGCTCACATAGCGGGGGGGGACTGGGGAAGCAGTTCTTC. It encodes CASSSHSGGGLGKQFF. The chain joins TRBV9 to TRBJ2-1; TRBD2 aligns across 11 bases. Germline CDR1 is SGDLS and CDR2 is YYNGEE. CDR3 length: 16 amino acids. Germline trimming cut 4 bases from V and 11 bases from J; bases unmatched to any gene: 14.

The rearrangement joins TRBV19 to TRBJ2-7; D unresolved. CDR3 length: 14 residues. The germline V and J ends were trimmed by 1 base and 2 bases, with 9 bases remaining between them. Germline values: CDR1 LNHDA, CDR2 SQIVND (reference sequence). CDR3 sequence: CASSIVGSTYEQYF. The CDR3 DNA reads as TGTGCCAGTAGTATAGTAGGCAGCACCTACGAGCAGTACTTC.

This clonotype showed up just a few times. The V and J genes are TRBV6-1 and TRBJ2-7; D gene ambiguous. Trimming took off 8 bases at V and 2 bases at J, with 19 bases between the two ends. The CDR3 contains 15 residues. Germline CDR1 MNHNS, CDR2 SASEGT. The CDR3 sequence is CASGIFMVNTYEQYF. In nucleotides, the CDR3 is TGTGCCAGCGGGATCTTTATGGTAAATACCTACGAGCAGTACTTC.

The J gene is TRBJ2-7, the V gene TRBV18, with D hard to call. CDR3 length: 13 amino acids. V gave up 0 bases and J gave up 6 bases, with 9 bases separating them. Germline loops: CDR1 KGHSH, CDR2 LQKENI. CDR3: CASSPPSKGEQYF. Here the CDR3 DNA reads TGTGCCAGCTCACCACCGTCGAAGGGCGAGCAGTACTTC.

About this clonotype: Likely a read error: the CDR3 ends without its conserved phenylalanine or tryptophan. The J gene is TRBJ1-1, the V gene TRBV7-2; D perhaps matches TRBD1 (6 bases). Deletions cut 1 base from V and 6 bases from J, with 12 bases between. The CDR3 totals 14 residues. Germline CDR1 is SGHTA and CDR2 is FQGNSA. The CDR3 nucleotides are TGTGCCAGCAGCTTAGTGGGGGCAGGGGCTGAAGCTTTCTAT. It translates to CASSLVGAGAEAFY.

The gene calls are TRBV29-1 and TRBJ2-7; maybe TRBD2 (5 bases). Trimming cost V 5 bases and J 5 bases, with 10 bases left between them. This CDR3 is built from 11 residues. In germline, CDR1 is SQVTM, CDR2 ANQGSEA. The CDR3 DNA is TGCAGCGTTACCCTCGGGAACGAGCAGTACTTC. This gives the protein CSVTLGNEQYF.

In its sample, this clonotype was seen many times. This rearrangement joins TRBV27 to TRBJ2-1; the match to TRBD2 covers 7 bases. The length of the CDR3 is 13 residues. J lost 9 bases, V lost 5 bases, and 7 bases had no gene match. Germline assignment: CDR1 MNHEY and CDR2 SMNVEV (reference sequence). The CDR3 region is CASSGGGDGEQFF. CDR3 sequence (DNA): TGTGCCAGCAGTGGCGGGGGAGATGGTGAGCAGTTCTTC.

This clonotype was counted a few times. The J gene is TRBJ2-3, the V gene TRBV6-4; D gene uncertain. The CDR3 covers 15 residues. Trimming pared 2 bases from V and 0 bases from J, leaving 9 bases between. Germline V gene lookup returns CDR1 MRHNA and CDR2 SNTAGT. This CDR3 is CASSDGYSSTDTQYF. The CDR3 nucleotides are TGTGCCAGCAGTGACGGGTATTCTAGCACAGATACGCAGTATTTT.

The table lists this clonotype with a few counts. CDR3 sequence: CSVRGGQNYGYTF. CDR3 sequence (DNA): TGCAGTGTCCGTGGAGGACAGAACTATGGCTACACCTTC. The chain uses TRBV20-1 and TRBJ1-2, with D possibly being TRBD1 (6 bases). There are 13 residues in the CDR3. The V gene's germline CDR1 is DFQATT and CDR2 SNEGSKA (reference sequence). Between the trimmed V and J ends, which lost 7 bases and 2 bases, there was a span of 14 bases.

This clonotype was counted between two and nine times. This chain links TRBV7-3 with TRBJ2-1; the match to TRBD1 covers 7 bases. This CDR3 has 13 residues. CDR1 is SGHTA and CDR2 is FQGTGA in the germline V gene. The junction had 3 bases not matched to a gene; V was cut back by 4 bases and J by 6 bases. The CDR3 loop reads CASSWGQFNEQFF. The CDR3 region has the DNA TGTGCCAGCAGCTGGGGACAGTTCAATGAGCAGTTCTTC.

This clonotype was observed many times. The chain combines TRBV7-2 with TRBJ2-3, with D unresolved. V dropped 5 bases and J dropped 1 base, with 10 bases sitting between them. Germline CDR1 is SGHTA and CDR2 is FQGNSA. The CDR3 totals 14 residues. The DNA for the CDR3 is TGTGCCAGCAGCAAACAATTGGGCACAGATACGCAGTATTTT. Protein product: CASSKQLGTDTQYF.

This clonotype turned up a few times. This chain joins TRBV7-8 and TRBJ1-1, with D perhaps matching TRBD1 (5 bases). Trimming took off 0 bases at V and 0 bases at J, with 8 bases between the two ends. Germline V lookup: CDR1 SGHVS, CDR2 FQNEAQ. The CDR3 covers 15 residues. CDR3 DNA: TGTGCCAGCAGCTTAGCGAAGGGGATGAACACTGAAGCTTTCTTT. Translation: CASSLAKGMNTEAFF.

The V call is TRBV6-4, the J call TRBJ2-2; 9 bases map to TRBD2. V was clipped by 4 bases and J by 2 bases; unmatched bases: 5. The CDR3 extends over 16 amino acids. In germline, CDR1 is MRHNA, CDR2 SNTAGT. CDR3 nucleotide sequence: TGTGCCAGCAGTGTTCTTAGCGGGGGAAACACCGGGGAGCTGTTTTTT. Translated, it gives CASSVLSGGNTGELFF.

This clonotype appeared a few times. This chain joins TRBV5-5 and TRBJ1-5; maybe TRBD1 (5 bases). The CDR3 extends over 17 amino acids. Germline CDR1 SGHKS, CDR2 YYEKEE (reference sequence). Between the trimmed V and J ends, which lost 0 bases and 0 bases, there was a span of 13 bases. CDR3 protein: CASSLVLGQNSNQPQHF. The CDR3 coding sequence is TGTGCCAGCAGCTTGGTCCTTGGACAAAATAGCAATCAGCCCCAGCATTTT.

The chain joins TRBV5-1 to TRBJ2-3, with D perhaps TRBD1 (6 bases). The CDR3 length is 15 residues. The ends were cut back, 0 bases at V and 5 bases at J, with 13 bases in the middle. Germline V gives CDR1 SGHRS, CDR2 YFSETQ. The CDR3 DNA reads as TGCGCCAGCAGCTTGGAGGACAGCCTAAGAGATACGCAGTATTTT. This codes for CASSLEDSLRDTQYF. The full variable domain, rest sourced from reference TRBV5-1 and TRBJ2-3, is KAGVTQTPRYLIKTRGQQVTLSCSPISGHRSVSWYQQTPGQGLQFLFEYFSETQRNKGNFPGRFSGRQFSNSRSEMNVSTLELGDSALYLCASSLEDSLRDTQYFGPGTRLTVL.

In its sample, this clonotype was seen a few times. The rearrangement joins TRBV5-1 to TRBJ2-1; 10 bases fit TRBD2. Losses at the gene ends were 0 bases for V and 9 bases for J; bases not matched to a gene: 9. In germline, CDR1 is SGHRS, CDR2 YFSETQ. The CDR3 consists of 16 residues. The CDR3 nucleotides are TGCGCCAGCAGCTTGGGTCCCGGGACTAGCGTTCGTGAGCAGTTCTTC. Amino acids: CASSLGPGTSVREQFF.

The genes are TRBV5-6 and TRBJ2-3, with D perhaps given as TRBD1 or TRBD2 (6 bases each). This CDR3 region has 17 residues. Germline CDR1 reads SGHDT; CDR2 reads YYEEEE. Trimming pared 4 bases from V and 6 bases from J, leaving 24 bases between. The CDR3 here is CASSPDWRDNTLDTQYF. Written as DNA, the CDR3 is TGTGCCAGCAGCCCCGACTGGCGGGACAATACGCTTGATACGCAGTATTTT.

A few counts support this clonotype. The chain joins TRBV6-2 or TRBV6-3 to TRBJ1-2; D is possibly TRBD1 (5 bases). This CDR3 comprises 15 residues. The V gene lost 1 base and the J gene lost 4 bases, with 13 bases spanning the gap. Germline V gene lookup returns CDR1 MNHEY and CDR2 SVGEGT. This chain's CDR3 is CASSYLGDGSYGYTF. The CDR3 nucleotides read TGTGCCAGCAGTTACTTAGGGGACGGATCCTATGGCTACACCTTC.

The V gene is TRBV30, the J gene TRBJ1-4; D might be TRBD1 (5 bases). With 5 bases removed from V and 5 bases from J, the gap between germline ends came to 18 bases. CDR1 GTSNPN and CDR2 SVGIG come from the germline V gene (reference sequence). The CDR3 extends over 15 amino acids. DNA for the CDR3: TGTGCCTGGGGAGTGGGGGGGGGACCAAATGAAAAACTGTTTTTT. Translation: CAWGVGGGPNEKLFF.

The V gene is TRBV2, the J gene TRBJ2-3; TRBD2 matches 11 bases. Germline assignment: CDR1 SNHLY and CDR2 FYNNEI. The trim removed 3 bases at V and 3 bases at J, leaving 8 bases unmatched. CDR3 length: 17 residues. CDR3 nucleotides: TGTGCCAGCAGTGATCAGGGGGGACTAGCGGTGACAGATACGCAGTATTTT. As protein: CASSDQGGLAVTDTQYF.

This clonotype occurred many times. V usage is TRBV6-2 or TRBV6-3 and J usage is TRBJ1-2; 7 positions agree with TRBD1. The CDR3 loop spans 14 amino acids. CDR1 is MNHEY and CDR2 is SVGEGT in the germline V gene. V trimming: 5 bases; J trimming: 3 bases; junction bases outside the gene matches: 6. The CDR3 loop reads CASSLRGYDYGYTF. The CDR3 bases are TGTGCCAGCAGTCTCAGGGGGTACGACTATGGCTACACCTTC.

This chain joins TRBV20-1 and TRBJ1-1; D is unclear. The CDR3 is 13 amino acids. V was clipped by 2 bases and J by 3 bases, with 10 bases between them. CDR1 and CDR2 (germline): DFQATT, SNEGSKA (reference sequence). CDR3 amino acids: CSARPDRDTEAFF. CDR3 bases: TGCAGTGCTAGACCCGACCGAGACACTGAAGCTTTCTTT.